The entry that follows covers one T cell receptor beta chain sequence. The sample belongs to a study of T cell responses to AZD1222 COVID-19 vaccine. TCRdb keeps only in-frame clones here, not all; method: immunoSEQ multiplex PCR. The sample lists approximately 110,000 clones, about 90% occurring once. The length of the CDR3 is 14 residues. With 3 bases removed from V and 0 bases from J, the gap between germline ends came to 11 bases. The germline CDR1 and CDR2 sequences are SQVTM and ANQGSEA. This chain joins TRBV29-1 and TRBJ1-1, with D possibly being TRBD1 (6 bases). This TCR was sampled from an adult in good health. This material consisted of peripheral blood, taken on day 0 of AZD1222 vaccination. The DNA for the CDR3 is TGCAGCGTTGATATGGGGACACTGAACACTGAAGCTTTCTTT. Its protein is CSVDMGTLNTEAFF.